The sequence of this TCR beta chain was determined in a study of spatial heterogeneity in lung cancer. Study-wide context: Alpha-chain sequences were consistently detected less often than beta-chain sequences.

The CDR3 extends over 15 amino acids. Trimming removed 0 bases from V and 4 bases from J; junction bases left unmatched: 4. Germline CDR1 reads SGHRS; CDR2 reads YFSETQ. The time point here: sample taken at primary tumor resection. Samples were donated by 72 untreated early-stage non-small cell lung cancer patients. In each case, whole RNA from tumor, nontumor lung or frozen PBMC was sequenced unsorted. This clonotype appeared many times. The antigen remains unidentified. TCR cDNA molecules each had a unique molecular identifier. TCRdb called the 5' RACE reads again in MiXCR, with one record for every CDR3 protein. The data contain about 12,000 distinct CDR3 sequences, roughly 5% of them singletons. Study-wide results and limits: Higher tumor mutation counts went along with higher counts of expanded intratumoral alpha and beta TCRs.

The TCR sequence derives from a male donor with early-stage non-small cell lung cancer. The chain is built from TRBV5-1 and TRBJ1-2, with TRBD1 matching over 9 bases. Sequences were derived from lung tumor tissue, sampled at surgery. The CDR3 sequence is CASSLVTGGGYGYTF. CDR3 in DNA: TGCGCCAGCAGCTTGGTTACAGGGGGCGGCTATGGCTACACCTTC.